A single TCR beta chain is shown here with its context. Its antigen is not known. The junction differs from germline at one of its ends, possibly a read error. The CDR3 length is 17 residues. Per germline, CDR1 SQVTM and CDR2 ANQGSEA. Samples came from axillary lymph nodes draining the breast cancer. TCRdb used MiXCR to reprocess the multiplex PCR reads, holding one entry per CDR3 protein. This sample yields about 230,000 distinct CDR3 sequences, of which about 30% are seen a single time; around 1.4% belongs to the top ten. The source of the sample is a study of breast tumors, draining lymph nodes, adjacent tissues. The study's findings and limits: Compared with lymph nodes, tumors were less diverse; compared with nontumor tissue, more. Data fit most tumor T cells coming from lymph node, expanding in tumor. Compared with basal-like, luminal-like tumors shared significantly more repertoire with nontumor tissue. The lymph node origin of tumor T cells was framed as consistent with a hypothesis, not demonstrated.

Sequences were obtained from axillary lymph node tissue. The chain recombines TRBV29-1 with TRBJ2-3; 15 bases align to TRBD2. The source is a female donor with breast cancer. Some clones in this sample may be carry-over from other donors' samples. For the CDR3, the DNA is TGCAGCGTTGGGACTAGCGGGAGGGCCGGTAGCACAGATACGCAGTGTTTT. The encoded protein is CSVGTSGRAGSTDTQCF.